A selection of T cell receptor beta chains follows, all from one sample in a study of OX40 agonist ivuxolimab in advanced cancers. Here immunoSEQ multiplex PCR was the method, and the copy in TCRdb shows in-frame clones only, minus some. The table records about 77,000 clones, over 70% of them present only once. The starting material was CD4+ or CD8+ T cells sorted from blood, obtained in a trial of the OX40 agonist ivuxolimab. These receptors originate from an adult with an advanced solid tumor such as melanoma, head and neck, liver or kidney cancer. Each CDR3 is given without its conserved first and last residue.

SIRDNLNQPQH | TRBJ1-5 | TRBV29-1
ASSSQLRGQAGNTIY | TRBJ1-3 | TRBV5-1
ASSQGRSYGETQY | TRBJ2-5 | TRBV4-3
ASSPQTSGRSEQF | TRBJ2-1 | TRBV6-6
ASSFGTGTTKNIQY | TRBJ2-4 | TRBV11-2
ASSQEGTSLDTQY | TRBJ2-3 | TRBV4-1
ASSLAIGANTEAF | TRBJ1-1 | TRBV5-1
ASSATRASGSPWANVLT | TRBJ2-6 | TRBV7-3
ASSSRLAGEQY | TRBJ2-7 | TRBV7-2
ASSQGSGNTIY | TRBJ1-3 | TRBV14
ASSPPAGQGVFGELF | TRBJ2-2 | TRBV7-9
ASSGGGGTDTQY | TRBJ2-3 | TRBV2
ASLLAGVTGELF | TRBJ2-2 | TRBV7-2
ASSLPGGAYNSPLH | TRBJ1-6 | TRBV11-2
ASSQKTGRGDTQY | TRBJ2-3 | TRBV14
AWTRRLTEAF | TRBJ1-1 | TRBV30
ASIGREETQY | TRBJ2-5 | TRBV5-6
ASSKHRMQF | TRBJ2-1 | TRBV21-1
ASSFQGSYEQY | TRBJ2-7 | TRBV27
ASSEKTDTQY | TRBJ2-3 | TRBV6-1
ASSYSRSGDTEAF | TRBJ1-1 | TRBV6-5
ASSLVAASTDTQY | TRBJ2-3 | TRBV7-3
ASSRDGLYEQY | TRBJ2-7 | TRBV6-5
ASSPETGSDTIY | TRBJ1-3 | TRBV18
ASSPQYEQY | TRBJ2-7 | TRBV5-5
ASSLRWSPGGYT | TRBJ1-2 | TRBV5-1
ASSPPTGAYEQY | TRBJ2-7 | TRBV18
ASGTGTSRAQY | TRBJ2-5 | TRBV19